This T cell receptor (beta chain) is drawn from a study of blood T cells in healthy people across ages. Germline V gives CDR1 SSHAT, CDR2 FNYEAQ (reference sequence). The CDR3 runs 15 residues. Trimming removed 5 bases at V and 5 bases at J, with 18 bases between. The second PCR ran roughly 7 to 11 cycles with a sample-barcoded 5' primer and J-beta primers. TCRdb analysed the 5' RACE reads with MiXCR anew, one entry per CDR3 protein. The sample includes approximately 1,100,000 distinct CDR3 sequences, 45% of them seen just once. Sample: blood. The TCR originated in a woman aged 55-75 years in good health. The V and J genes are TRBV7-7 and TRBJ2-5; a weak D match, TRBD2 (6 bases). The CDR3 loop is CASSPVGGNGETQYF. For the CDR3, the DNA is TGTGCCAGCAGCCCCGTGGGCGGGAACGGCGAGACCCAGTACTTC.